Listed below are T cell receptor beta chains from one sample, sequenced in a study of T cell repertoires in cytomegalovirus infection. MiXCR, run by TCRdb on the reads, gives a single entry per CDR3 protein. The sample has roughly 920,000 distinct CDR3 sequences; about 33% are singletons. Their antigens remain unidentified. Specimen: cultured CD8+ T cells from PBMCs, collected from culture after CMV antigen stimulation. All receptors derive from a human donor in good health (CMV status not recorded). Some clones in this sample may be carry-over from other donors' samples. Each CDR3 is given with its conserved first and last residue. D genes are given only for firm matches. A row's size may be missing; if present it is once, few, many or a size class.

clone size	D gene	V gene	CDR3 length	J gene	CDR3 DNA	CDR3 protein
.	TRBD1	TRBV5-5	14	TRBJ2-7	TGTGCCAGCAGCTTGGGGACAGGGGAGGGCGAGCAGTACTTC	CASSLGTGEGEQYF
.	TRBD2	TRBV7-8	16	TRBJ2-5	TGTGCCAGCAGCTTCCCACTAGCGGGGCCACAAGAGACCCAGTACTTC	CASSFPLAGPQETQYF
.	.	TRBV7-3	13	TRBJ2-7	TGTGCCAGCGGGCCGACAGGACCCTACGAGCAGTACTTC	CASGPTGPYEQYF
.	.	TRBV19	15	TRBJ1-1	TGTGCCAGTAGTATAACTCAGAACATGAACACTGAAGCTTTCTTT	CASSITQNMNTEAFF
.	.	TRBV27	14	TRBJ2-1	TGTGCCAGCAGTTTGTGGGGGGGCTCGGATGAGCAGTTCTTC	CASSLWGGSDEQFF
.	.	TRBV12-3/TRBV12-4	13	TRBJ1-1	TGTGCCAGCAAACCGACAGGTACTACTGAAGCTTTCTTT	CASKPTGTTEAFF
few	.	TRBV7-6	16	TRBJ1-2	TGTGCCAGCAGCTTAGGGGGACATCCAGCTAACTATGGCTACACCTTC	CASSLGGHPANYGYTF
.	.	TRBV7-9	15	TRBJ1-1	TGTGCCAGCAGCTTAAGCGGGGTCGGGAACACTGAAGCTTTCTTT	CASSLSGVGNTEAFF
.	TRBD2	TRBV9	18	TRBJ2-1	TGTGCCAGCAGCCCCCGGACTAGCGGGCCGAGCTCCTACAATGAGCAGTTCTTC	CASSPRTSGPSSYNEQFF
.	.	TRBV2	13	TRBJ2-3	TGTGCCAGCAGTAGCCTAGAGGCAGATACGCAGTATTTT	CASSSLEADTQYF
many	TRBD1	TRBV4-3	15	TRBJ1-1	TGCGCCAGCAGCCAAGGGGACAGGGCGAACACTGAAGCTTTCTTT	CASSQGDRANTEAFF
.	.	TRBV27	14	TRBJ2-7	TGTGCCAGCAGTCCAGAGACCGATACCTACGAGCAGTACTTC	CASSPETDTYEQYF
few	.	TRBV15	12	TRBJ1-3	TGTGCCACCAGCAGAGCTGGAAACACCATATATTTT	CATSRAGNTIYF
few	.	TRBV6-2/TRBV6-3	11	TRBJ2-3	TGTGCCAGCTTCGGGAGTGATACGCAGTATTTT	CASFGSDTQYF
many	TRBD2	TRBV7-6	18	TRBJ2-5	TGTGCCAGCAGCCCCCGGGCTAGCGGGGGTGTGGGGTCAGAGACCCAGTACTTC	CASSPRASGGVGSETQYF
.	.	TRBV27	14	TRBJ1-1	TGTGCCAGCACCCCCAGAGGGATGAACACTGAAGCTTTCTTT	CASTPRGMNTEAFF
few	.	TRBV19	15	TRBJ1-2	TGTGCCAGTAGTATTGGCAGGCTTCCCACATATGGCTACACCTTC	CASSIGRLPTYGYTF
few	TRBD2	TRBV6-6	14	TRBJ2-1	TGTGCCAGCAGTGGACTAGCGGGGGAATATGAGCAGTTCTTC	CASSGLAGEYEQFF
few	TRBD2	TRBV24-1	16	TRBJ2-3	TGTGCCACCAGTGCCACGGGGTGGGGAGGGACAGATACGCAGTATTTT	CATSATGWGGTDTQYF
.	TRBD1	TRBV27	13	TRBJ1-5	TGTGCCAGCGCTAAAGGACAGGGTCAGCCCCAGCATTTT	CASAKGQGQPQHF
few	.	TRBV6-1	14	TRBJ1-1	TGTGCCAGCAGTGAGACAGGCCCGAACACTGAAGCTTTCTTT	CASSETGPNTEAFF
.	TRBD1	TRBV7-9	19	TRBJ2-5	TGTGCCAGCAGCCACACAACACATCCGGGACAGGGGTTTGGAGAGACCCAGTACTTC	CASSHTTHPGQGFGETQYF
few	TRBD2	TRBV27	15	TRBJ2-4	TGTGCCAGCAGCCGACTAGCGGGGCGTGATAACATTCAGTACTTC	CASSRLAGRDNIQYF
few	.	TRBV12-3/TRBV12-4	12	TRBJ1-1	TGTGCCATCCTGAATATAGCTAAGGAAGCTTTCTTT	CAILNIAKEAFF
.	.	TRBV6-6	17	TRBJ1-3	TGTGCCAGCAGTTACTCCGCCGACAACCTTTCTGGAAACACCATATATTTT	CASSYSADNLSGNTIYF
few	TRBD2	TRBV15	17	TRBJ2-1	TGTGCCACCAGCAGAGAAGCTAGCGGGGGCCCTTTAGACGAGCAGTTCTTC	CATSREASGGPLDEQFF
many	TRBD1	TRBV7-8	17	TRBJ1-2	TGTGCCAGCAGCCAGAGACAGGGAACGAAGTTAACGTATGGCTACACCTTC	CASSQRQGTKLTYGYTF
.	.	TRBV27	14	TRBJ2-7	TGTGCCAGCAGTCCGAGGACCGTCGGTTACGAGCAGTACTTC	CASSPRTVGYEQYF
.	.	TRBV4-1	16	TRBJ1-5	TGCGCCAGCAGCCAAGACCCCCGGGACGGCAATCAGCCCCAGCATTTT	CASSQDPRDGNQPQHF
.	.	TRBV7-6	15	TRBJ2-3	TGTGCCAGCAGCCATTTAGACAGTAGCACAGATACGCAGTATTTT	CASSHLDSSTDTQYF
.	.	TRBV5-1	14	TRBJ1-5	TGCGCCAGCAAGTTAAGCGATAGCAATCAGCCCCAGCATTTT	CASKLSDSNQPQHF
once	TRBD2	TRBV6-2/TRBV6-3	16	TRBJ2-7	TGTGCCAGCAGTTACTCGACGGCGGGGGGTCCCTACGAGCAGTACTTC	CASSYSTAGGPYEQYF
many	TRBD1	TRBV19	18	TRBJ1-6	TGTGCCAGTACCGGGACAGGGGACCGAGCCGCGTATAATTCACCCCTCCACTTT	CASTGTGDRAAYNSPLHF
.	.	TRBV29-1	13	TRBJ1-1	TGCAGCGTTGAAATTGGCGGGAACACTGAAGCTTTCTTT	CSVEIGGNTEAFF
.	.	TRBV4-1	14	TRBJ1-2	TGCGCCAGCAGCCAAGCACGGGGGGATGAGGGCTACACCTTC	CASSQARGDEGYTF
.	TRBD1	TRBV27	15	TRBJ1-2	TGTGCCAGCAGTTTAAGGACAGGGGGCGTTAGGAGCTACACCTTC	CASSLRTGGVRSYTF
few	.	TRBV12-5	14	TRBJ2-5	TGTGCTAGTGCCCCTCCGCCTTGGGGAGAGACCCAGTACTTC	CASAPPPWGETQYF
once	.	TRBV5-6	12	TRBJ2-7	TGTGCCAGCAGCGCCGCTGGGGGCAAGCAGTACTTC	CASSAAGGKQYF
many	.	TRBV18	12	TRBJ1-2	TGTGCCAGCTCAGATGGGAACTATGGCTACACCTTC	CASSDGNYGYTF
many	.	TRBV6-5	17	TRBJ2-5	TGTGCCAGCAGTTACACCTCGGTAATTGCAGACCAAGAGACCCAGTACTTC	CASSYTSVIADQETQYF